The next 9 T cell receptor beta chains were all read from a single sample in a study of blood T cell repertoires in COVID-19. Some clones are missing from TCRdb's copy, which holds only in-frame ones; the method was immunoSEQ multiplex PCR. This sample has about 64,000 clones; 82% occur once, and the top ten carry roughly 12%. The specimen sequenced was peripheral blood. These receptors all come from a human donor in a cohort sampled during active COVID-19.

The chain combines TRBV9 with TRBJ2-3; a weak D match, TRBD1 (6 bases). Germline CDR1 SGDLS, CDR2 YYNGEE. V was pared by 5 bases and J by 6 bases, with 13 bases between. The CDR3 spans 13 residues. The CDR3 DNA follows: TGTGCCAGCAGTCGTATTACAGGGGATACGCAGTATTTT. It encodes CASSRITGDTQYF.

The chain links TRBV11-2 to TRBJ2-7; perhaps TRBD1 as D (6 bases). V was pared by 5 bases and J by 9 bases, with 23 bases between. The CDR3 sequence is 15 residues long. Germline CDR1 reads SGHAT; CDR2 reads FQNNGV. CDR3 in DNA: TGTGCCAGCAGCCTCTCTGGACAGACGCTCCTGGGGCAGTACTTC. Translating it yields CASSLSGQTLLGQYF.

This sequence joins TRBV11-2 and TRBJ2-5; maybe TRBD2 (6 bases). Germline V CDR1 and CDR2: SGHAT, FQNNGV. This CDR3 contains 15 residues. With 1 base removed from V and 9 bases from J, the gap between germline ends came to 18 bases. The CDR3 protein is CASSLGVSGSQAQYF. The CDR3 region has the DNA TGTGCCAGCAGCTTAGGAGTTAGCGGATCACAGGCCCAGTACTTC.

The rearrangement joins TRBV9 to TRBJ2-2; 11 bases match TRBD2. Germline trimming cut 4 bases from V and 0 bases from J; bases unmatched to any gene: 14. This CDR3 comprises 20 residues. Germline loops: CDR1 SGDLS, CDR2 YYNGEE. The CDR3 nucleotides read TGTGCCAGCAGCCCCACCCGTCGACTAGCGGGGTCCTCGAACACCGGGGAGCTGTTTTTT. This sequence encodes CASSPTRRLAGSSNTGELFF.

This rearrangement joins TRBV28 to TRBJ1-1; D not certain. V dropped 3 bases and J dropped 4 bases, with 12 bases sitting between them. CDR1 and CDR2 (germline): MDHEN, SYDVKM. The CDR3 totals 14 residues. As DNA, the CDR3 is TGTGCCAGCAGTTTTACAGAAACTCGCACTGAAGCTTTCTTT. Its translation is CASSFTETRTEAFF. Using reference TRBV28 and TRBJ1-1 for the parts outside the CDR3, the full variable domain is DVKVTQSSRYLVKRTGEKVFLECVQDMDHENMFWYRQDPGLGLRLIYFSYDVKMKEKGDIPEGYSVSREKKERFSLILESASTNQTSMYLCASSFTETRTEAFFGQGTRLTVV.

CDR3 DNA sequence: TGTGCCAGTAGTTCTCGAGCGGCTACAATGAACACTGAAGCTTTCTTT. Translated, it gives CASSSRAATMNTEAFF. The rearrangement uses TRBV19 and TRBJ1-1; D is undetermined. Germline V gene sequence: CDR1 LNHDA, CDR2 SQIVND (reference sequence). Trimming shortened V by 5 bases and J by 0 bases, and 16 bases separated the two germline ends. The CDR3 runs to 16 residues.

This clone came up a few times. The V call is TRBV19, the J call TRBJ1-5; D not certain. Germline CDR1 is LNHDA and CDR2 is SQIVND (reference sequence). The V end was cut by 5 bases, the J end by 4 bases, with 6 bases between. The CDR3 is 12 residues long. The CDR3 loop is CASSPLNQPQHF. The CDR3 DNA reads as TGTGCCAGTAGTCCACTTAATCAGCCCCAGCATTTT. Using reference TRBV19 and TRBJ1-5 for the parts outside the CDR3, the full variable domain is DGGITQSPKYLFRKEGQNVTLSCEQNLNHDAMYWYRQDPGQGLRLIYYSQIVNDFQKGDIAEGYSVSREKKESFPLTVTSAQKNPTAFYLCASSPLNQPQHFGDGTRLSIL.

This sequence joins TRBV10-2 and TRBJ1-4; perhaps TRBD1 as D (5 bases). V shed 3 bases and J shed 7 bases, with 12 bases lying between them. The germline CDR1 and CDR2 sequences are WSHSY and SAAADI. The CDR3 sequence is 14 residues long. CDR3 amino acids: CASSEPGGGEKLFF. As DNA, the CDR3 is TGCGCCAGCAGTGAACCGGGCGGGGGTGAAAAACTGTTTTTT.

The CDR3 nucleotides read TGCGCCAGCAGCGTGTCGCGGACAGGGGCCGGGGAGCTGTTTTTT. Its protein is CASSVSRTGAGELFF. The V and J genes are TRBV5-1 and TRBJ2-2; the match to TRBD1 covers 9 bases. This CDR3 has 15 amino acids. J gave up 6 bases and V 4 bases, and 7 bases lay outside the gene matches. Germline loops: CDR1 SGHRS, CDR2 YFSETQ.